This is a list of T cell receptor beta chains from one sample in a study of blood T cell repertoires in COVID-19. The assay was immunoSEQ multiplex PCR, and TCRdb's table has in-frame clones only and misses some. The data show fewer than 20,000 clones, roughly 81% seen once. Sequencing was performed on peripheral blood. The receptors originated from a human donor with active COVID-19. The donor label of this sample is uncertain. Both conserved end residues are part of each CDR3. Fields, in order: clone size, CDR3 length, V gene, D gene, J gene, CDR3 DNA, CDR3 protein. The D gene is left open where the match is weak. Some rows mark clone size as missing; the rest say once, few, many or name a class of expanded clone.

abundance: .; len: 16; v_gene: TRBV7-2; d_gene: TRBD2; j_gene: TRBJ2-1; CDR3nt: TGTGCCAGCAGCTTCCTAGGACTAGCTCGAGGCTATGAGCAGTTCTTC; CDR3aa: CASSFLGLARGYEQFF
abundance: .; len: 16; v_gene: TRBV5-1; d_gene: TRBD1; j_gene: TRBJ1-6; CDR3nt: TGCGCCAGCAGCTCGAACCCGGGACAGGGAAATTCACCCCTCCACTTT; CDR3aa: CASSSNPGQGNSPLHF
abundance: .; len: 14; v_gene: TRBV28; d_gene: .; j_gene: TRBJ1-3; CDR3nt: TGTGCCAGCAAGAGTGGGGAGGGAAGAAACACCATATATTTT; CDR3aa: CASKSGEGRNTIYF
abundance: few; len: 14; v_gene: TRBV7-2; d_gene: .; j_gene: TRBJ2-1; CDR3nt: TGTGCCAGCAGCCCTCCCTGGGGCGGGACTGAGCAGTTCTTC; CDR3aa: CASSPPWGGTEQFF
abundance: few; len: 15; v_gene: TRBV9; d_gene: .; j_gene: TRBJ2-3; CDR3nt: TGTGCCAGCAGCGTAGTCGCAGGGAGCACAGATACGCAGTATTTT; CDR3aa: CASSVVAGSTDTQYF
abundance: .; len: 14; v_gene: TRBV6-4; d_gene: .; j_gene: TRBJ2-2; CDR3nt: TGTGCCAGCAGTTCCGGGAACCCCCCTGGGGAGCTGTTTTTT; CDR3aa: CASSSGNPPGELFF
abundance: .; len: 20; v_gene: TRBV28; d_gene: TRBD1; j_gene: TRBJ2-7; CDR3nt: TGTGCCAGCAGTTCCCCCCTCGGACAGGGTTTAACGTACACCTCCTACGAGCAGTACTTC; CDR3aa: CASSSPLGQGLTYTSYEQYF
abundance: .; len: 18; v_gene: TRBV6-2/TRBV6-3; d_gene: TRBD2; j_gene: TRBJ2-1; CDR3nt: TGTGCCAGCAGTTTCTTTCAGACTAGCGGGAGTCGGGACAATGAGCAGTTCTTC; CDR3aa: CASSFFQTSGSRDNEQFF
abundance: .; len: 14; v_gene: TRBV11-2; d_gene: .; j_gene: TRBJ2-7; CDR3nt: TGTGCCAGCAGCTTAGGTTTGAGGGCAAGCGAGCAGTACTTC; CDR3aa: CASSLGLRASEQYF
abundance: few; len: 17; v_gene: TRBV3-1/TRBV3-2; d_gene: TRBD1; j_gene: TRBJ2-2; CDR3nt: TGTGCCAGCAGCTCACAGGGGGCTTTCTGGAACACCGGGGAGCTGTTTTTT; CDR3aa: CASSSQGAFWNTGELFF
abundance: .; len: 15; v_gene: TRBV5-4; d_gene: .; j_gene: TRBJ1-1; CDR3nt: TGTGCCAGCATGCTACTGAAGACAAGTGGCACTGAAGCTTTCTTT; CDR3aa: CASMLLKTSGTEAFF
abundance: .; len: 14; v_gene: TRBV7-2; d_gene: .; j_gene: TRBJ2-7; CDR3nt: TGTGCCAGCAGCGTCCTCCAAAGTAGCGCAGAGCAGTACTTC; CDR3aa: CASSVLQSSAEQYF
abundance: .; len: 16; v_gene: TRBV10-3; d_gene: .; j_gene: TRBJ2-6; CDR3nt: TGTGCCACGATTCAGGGGATTGGCTCTGGGGCCAACGTCCTGACTTTC; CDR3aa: CATIQGIGSGANVLTF
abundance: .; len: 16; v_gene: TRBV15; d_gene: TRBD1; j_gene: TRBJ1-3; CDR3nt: TGTGCCACCAGCCCGACAGGGACCAGCTCTGGAAACACCATATATTTT; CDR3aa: CATSPTGTSSGNTIYF
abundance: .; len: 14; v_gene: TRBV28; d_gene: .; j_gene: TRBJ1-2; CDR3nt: TGTGCCAGCAGGGAAATCCGGACCGGGGGAGGCTACACCTTC; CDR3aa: CASREIRTGGGYTF
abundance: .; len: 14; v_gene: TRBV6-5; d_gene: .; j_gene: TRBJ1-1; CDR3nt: TGTGCCAGCAGCCCCGCCCACTTGAACACTGAAGCTTTCTTT; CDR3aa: CASSPAHLNTEAFF
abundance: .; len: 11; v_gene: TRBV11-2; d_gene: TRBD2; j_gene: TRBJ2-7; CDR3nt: TGTGCCAGCAGCCTAGGGGAGGGGCAGTACTTC; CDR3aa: CASSLGEGQYF
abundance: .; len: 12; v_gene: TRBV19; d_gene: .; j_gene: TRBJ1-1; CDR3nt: TGTGCCAGTGGGCAGCAGAACACTGAAGCTTTCTTT; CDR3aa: CASGQQNTEAFF
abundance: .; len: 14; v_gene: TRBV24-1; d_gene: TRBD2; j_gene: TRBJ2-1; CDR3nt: TGTGCCACCCGAGGCGGGGGGTGGGACAATGAGCAGTTCTTC; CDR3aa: CATRGGGWDNEQFF
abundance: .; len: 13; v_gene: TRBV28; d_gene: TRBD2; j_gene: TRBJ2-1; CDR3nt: TGTGCCAGCGGCGCGGGAGGCCGAAATGAGCAGTTCTTC; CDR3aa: CASGAGGRNEQFF
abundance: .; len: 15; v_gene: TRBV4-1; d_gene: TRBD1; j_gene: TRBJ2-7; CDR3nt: TGCGCCAGCAGCCAGGACAGGGCGGGGTCCTACGAGCAGTACTTC; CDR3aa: CASSQDRAGSYEQYF
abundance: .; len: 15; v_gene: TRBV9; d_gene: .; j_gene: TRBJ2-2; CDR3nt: TGTGCCAGCAGCGTAGTGAGCGGCAGTACCGGGGAGCTGTTTTTT; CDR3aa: CASSVVSGSTGELFF
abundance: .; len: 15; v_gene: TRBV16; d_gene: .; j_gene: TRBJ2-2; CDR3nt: TGTGCCAGCACCCGAGGAGGCATGAACACCGGGGAGCTGTTTTTT; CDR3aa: CASTRGGMNTGELFF
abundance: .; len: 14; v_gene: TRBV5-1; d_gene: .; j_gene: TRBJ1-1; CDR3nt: TGCGCCAGCAGAGGGGTGGGGTCGGACACTGAAGCTTTCTTT; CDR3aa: CASRGVGSDTEAFF
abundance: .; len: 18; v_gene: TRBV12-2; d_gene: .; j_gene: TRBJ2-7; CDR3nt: TGTGCAAGTCGCCACCCCGTGGGTAGCGGGAGACATTCCTACGAGCAGTACTTC; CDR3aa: CASRHPVGSGRHSYEQYF
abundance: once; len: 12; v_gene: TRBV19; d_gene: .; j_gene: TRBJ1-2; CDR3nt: TGTGCCAGTAGTATCCAAACAAGTGGCTACACCTTC; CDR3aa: CASSIQTSGYTF
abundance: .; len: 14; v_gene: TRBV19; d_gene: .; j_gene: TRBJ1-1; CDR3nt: TGTGCCAGTAGTACGTTTACCCAGGTGACTGAAGCTTTCTTT; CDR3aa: CASSTFTQVTEAFF
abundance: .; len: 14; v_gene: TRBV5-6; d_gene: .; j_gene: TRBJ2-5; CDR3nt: TGTGCCAGCAGCTTGGTGGGGGGAGAAGAGACCCAGTACTTC; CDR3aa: CASSLVGGEETQYF
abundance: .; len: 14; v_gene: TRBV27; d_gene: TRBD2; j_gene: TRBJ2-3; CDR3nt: TGTGCCAGCAGCAACCCGGGAGGGCCAGATACGCAGTATTTT; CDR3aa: CASSNPGGPDTQYF
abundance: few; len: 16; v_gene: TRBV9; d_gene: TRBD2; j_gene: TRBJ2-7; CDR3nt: TGTGCCAGCAGCGTAGGATTGCGGGAGAGAGGATACGAGCAGTACTTC; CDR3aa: CASSVGLRERGYEQYF
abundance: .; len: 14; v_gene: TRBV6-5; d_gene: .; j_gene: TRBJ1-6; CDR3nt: TGTGCCAGCAGTCCAGACAGTGGTAATTCACCCCTCCACTTT; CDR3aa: CASSPDSGNSPLHF
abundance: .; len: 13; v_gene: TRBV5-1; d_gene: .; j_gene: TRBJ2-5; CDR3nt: TGCGCCAGCAGCCCCGAACCCGGGGAGACCCAGTACTTC; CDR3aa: CASSPEPGETQYF
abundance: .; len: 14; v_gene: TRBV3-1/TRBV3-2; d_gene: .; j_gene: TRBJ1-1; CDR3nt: TGTGCCAGCAGCCATGAGGATCCCAACACTGAAGCTTTCTTT; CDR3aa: CASSHEDPNTEAFF
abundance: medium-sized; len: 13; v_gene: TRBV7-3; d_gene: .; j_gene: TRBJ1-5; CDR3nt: TGTGCCAGCAGCTTGGGAGTAAATCAGCCCCAGCATTTT; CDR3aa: CASSLGVNQPQHF
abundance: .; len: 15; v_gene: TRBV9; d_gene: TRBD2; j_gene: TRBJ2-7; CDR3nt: TGTGCCAGCAGCGTAGCGCCTAGCGGGGGCTACGAGCAGTACTTC; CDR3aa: CASSVAPSGGYEQYF
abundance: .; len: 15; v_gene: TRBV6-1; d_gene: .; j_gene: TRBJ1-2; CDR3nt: TGTGCCAGCAGTGAAGAATTTGGGCAGACCTATGGCTACACCTTC; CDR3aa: CASSEEFGQTYGYTF
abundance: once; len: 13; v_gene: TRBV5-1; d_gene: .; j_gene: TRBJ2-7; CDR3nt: TGCGCCAGCAGCTTGGATGGCAGCTACGAGCAGTACTTC; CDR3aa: CASSLDGSYEQYF
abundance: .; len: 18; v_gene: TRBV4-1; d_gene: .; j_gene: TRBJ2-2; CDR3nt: TGCGCCAGCAGCCAAGAAGAATGGACTGTCGCGAACACCGGGGAGCTGTTTTTT; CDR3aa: CASSQEEWTVANTGELFF
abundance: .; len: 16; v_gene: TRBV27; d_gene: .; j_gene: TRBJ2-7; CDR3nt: TGTGCCAGCAGTTACCCGGGACATCCCCATTCTTACGAGCAGTACTTC; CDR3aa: CASSYPGHPHSYEQYF
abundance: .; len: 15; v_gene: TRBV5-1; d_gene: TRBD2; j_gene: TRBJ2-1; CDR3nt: TGCGCCAGCCTTCCCGGGACTAGCGGCTACAATGAGCAGTTCTTC; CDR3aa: CASLPGTSGYNEQFF
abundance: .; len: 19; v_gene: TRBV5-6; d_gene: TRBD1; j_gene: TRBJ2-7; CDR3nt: TGTGCCAGCAGCTTGGACCCGGGGACAGGGTATACGGGTTCCTACGAGCAGTACTTC; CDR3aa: CASSLDPGTGYTGSYEQYF
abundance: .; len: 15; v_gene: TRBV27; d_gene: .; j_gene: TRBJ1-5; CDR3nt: TGTGCCAGCAGTCCCCAGGCGCTGACAGATCAGCCCCAGCATTTT; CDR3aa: CASSPQALTDQPQHF
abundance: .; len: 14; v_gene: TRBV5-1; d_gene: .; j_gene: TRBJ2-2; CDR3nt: TGCGCCAGCAGCCTCTCACAGGGAACCGGGGAGCTGTTTTTT; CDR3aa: CASSLSQGTGELFF
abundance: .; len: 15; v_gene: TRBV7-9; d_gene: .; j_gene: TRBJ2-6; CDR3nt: TGTGCCAGCAGCCCCTCGGCGGGGGGGGCCAACGTCCTGACTTTC; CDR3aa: CASSPSAGGANVLTF
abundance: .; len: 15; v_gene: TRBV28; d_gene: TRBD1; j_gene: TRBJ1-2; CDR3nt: TGTGCCAGCACCGCGGGGACAGGGGTTAACTATGGCTACACCTTC; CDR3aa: CASTAGTGVNYGYTF
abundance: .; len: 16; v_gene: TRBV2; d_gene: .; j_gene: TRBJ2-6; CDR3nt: TGTGCCAGCAGTGACAGACTCTACTCTGGGGCCAACGTCCTGACTTTC; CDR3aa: CASSDRLYSGANVLTF
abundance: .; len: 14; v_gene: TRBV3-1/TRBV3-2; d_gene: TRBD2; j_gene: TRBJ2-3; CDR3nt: TGTGCCAGCAGCCAGGGCTTGGGAGGGGATACGCAGTATTTT; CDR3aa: CASSQGLGGDTQYF
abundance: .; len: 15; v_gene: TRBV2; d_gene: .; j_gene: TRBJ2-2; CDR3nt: TGTGCCAGCAGTGCTGATGGACTTCCCACCGGGGAGCTGTTTTTT; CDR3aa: CASSADGLPTGELFF
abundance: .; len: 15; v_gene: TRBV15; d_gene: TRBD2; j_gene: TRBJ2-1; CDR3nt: TGTGCCCTCACCACTAGCGGGAGGGGATACAATGAGCAGTTCTTC; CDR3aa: CALTTSGRGYNEQFF
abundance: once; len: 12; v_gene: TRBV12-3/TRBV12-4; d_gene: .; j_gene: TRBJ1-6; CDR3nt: TGTGCCAGCAGTTCGGTCCCCTCACCCCTCCACTTT; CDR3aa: CASSSVPSPLHF
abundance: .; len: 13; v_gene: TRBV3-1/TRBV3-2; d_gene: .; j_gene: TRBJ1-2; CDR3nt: TGTGCCAGCAGCCTGAGTTCTAACTATGGCTACACCTTC; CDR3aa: CASSLSSNYGYTF
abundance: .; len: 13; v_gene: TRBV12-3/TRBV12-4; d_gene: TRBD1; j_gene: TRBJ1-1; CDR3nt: TGTGCCAGCAGCCGCGGACAGGGTTCGAGAGCTTTCTTT; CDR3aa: CASSRGQGSRAFF
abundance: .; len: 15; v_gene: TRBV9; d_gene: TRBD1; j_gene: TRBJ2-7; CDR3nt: TGTGCCAGCAGCTTCCGGACAGGGGGCCCCTACGAGCAGTACTTC; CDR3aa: CASSFRTGGPYEQYF
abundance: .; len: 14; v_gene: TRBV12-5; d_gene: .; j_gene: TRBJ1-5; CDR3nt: TGTGCTAGTGGTTTCCCAGGGGTAGTTCAGCCCCAGCATTTT; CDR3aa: CASGFPGVVQPQHF
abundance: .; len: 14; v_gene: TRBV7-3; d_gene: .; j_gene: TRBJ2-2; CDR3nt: TGTGCCAGCAGCTCCTTAGATGCCACCGGGGAGCTGTTTTTT; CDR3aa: CASSSLDATGELFF
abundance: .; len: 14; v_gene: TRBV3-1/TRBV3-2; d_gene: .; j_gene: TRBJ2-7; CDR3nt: TGTGCCAGCAGCCCCTTTACAGATTCCTACGAGCAGTACTTC; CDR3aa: CASSPFTDSYEQYF
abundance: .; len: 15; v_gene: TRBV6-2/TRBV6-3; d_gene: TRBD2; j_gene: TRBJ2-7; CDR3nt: TGTGCCAGCAGCCATGAACTAGCGGGGGCCTACGAGCAGTACTTC; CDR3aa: CASSHELAGAYEQYF
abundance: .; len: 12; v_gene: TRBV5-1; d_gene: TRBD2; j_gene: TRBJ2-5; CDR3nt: TGCGCCAGCAGCTTCGGGGGGGAGACCCAGTACTTC; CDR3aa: CASSFGGETQYF
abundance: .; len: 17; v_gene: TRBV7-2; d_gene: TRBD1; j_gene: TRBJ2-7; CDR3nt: TGTGCCAGCAGCCCTAGAGGGTCCGGGACAGAGACCTACGAGCAGTACTTC; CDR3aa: CASSPRGSGTETYEQYF